The subject of this entry is one T cell receptor (beta chain). No antigen is known for it. The data belong to a study of blood T cells in healthy people across ages. Study conclusions and caveats: PBMC samples, being unsorted, prevented any conclusive comparison of naive and antigen-experienced cells.

Through a sample-barcoded 5' primer and a J-beta primer mix, a second PCR was run for roughly 6 to 12 cycles. TCRdb re-called the 5' RACE reads with MiXCR, one entry per CDR3 protein. The sample lists roughly 1,500,000 distinct CDR3 sequences, roughly 32% occurring once. The receptor comes from a woman between 25 and 40 years old in good health. Material: blood.

The CDR3 DNA follows: TGTGCCAGCAAGCGGGAGGACTCACCCAATCAGCCCCAGCATTTT. It encodes CASKREDSPNQPQHF. The gene calls are TRBV27 and TRBJ1-5; D unresolved. The length of the CDR3 is 15 residues. The germline V and J ends were trimmed by 7 bases and 3 bases, with 16 bases remaining between them. Germline V gives CDR1 MNHEY, CDR2 SMNVEV (reference sequence).